These T cell receptor beta chains were read from a single sample in a study of blood T cell repertoires in COVID-19. Sequencing was performed with immunoSEQ multiplex PCR; in TCRdb, only in-frame clones are kept and a portion is missing. Here the sample spans roughly 250,000 clones, 80% to 85% being singletons. Sequenced: peripheral blood. These receptors all stem from a woman aged 60-70 years with active or convalescent COVID-19. The CDR3 runs from the conserved cysteine through the conserved F or W. Fields, in order: CDR3 length, D gene, V gene, clone size, J gene, CDR3 DNA, CDR3 protein. D genes are given only for firm matches. Part of the rows lack a size; the others show once, few, many or a class for expanded clones.

>17|TRBD1|TRBV5-1|.|TRBJ1-3
TGCGCCAGCAGCTTGGAAGGGACAGGAACCTCTGGAAACACCATATATTTT
CASSLEGTGTSGNTIYF
>13|.|TRBV6-5|once|TRBJ1-1
TGTGCCAGCAGGTACACGATTGGCTCTGAAGCTTTCTTT
CASRYTIGSEAFF
>15|TRBD1|TRBV5-8|.|TRBJ1-5
TGTGCCAGCAGCGGAGACAGGGGGTCATACCAGCCCCAGCATTTT
CASSGDRGSYQPQHF
>14|.|TRBV6-5|.|TRBJ1-5
TGTGCCAGCAGCAGGGGCGGCAGCAATCAGCCCCAGCATTTT
CASSRGGSNQPQHF
>15|TRBD2|TRBV6-8|.|TRBJ2-3
TGTGCCAGCAGGCACGGGACTAGCGGCACAGATACGCAGTATTTT
CASRHGTSGTDTQYF
>13|.|TRBV19|.|TRBJ1-1
TGTGCCAGTAGTATATCCGGGGACACTGAAGCTTTCTTT
CASSISGDTEAFF
>13|.|TRBV30|once|TRBJ1-1
TGTGCCTGGAGTGTCGCGGAGGCCACTGAAGCTTTCTTT
CAWSVAEATEAFF
>19|TRBD2|TRBV6-2/TRBV6-3|few|TRBJ2-1
TGTGCCAGCAGTCTTGGACTAGCGGGCCACCCCAGGGGGCTCAATGAGCAGTTCTTC
CASSLGLAGHPRGLNEQFF
>11|.|TRBV20-1|.|TRBJ1-2
TGCAGTGCCTCTCCTCCCTATGGCTACACCTTC
CSASPPYGYTF
>13|.|TRBV6-5|.|TRBJ1-1
TGTGCCAGCAGTTCAGGGGCTCGTGCTGAAGCTTTCTTT
CASSSGARAEAFF
>16|.|TRBV19|.|TRBJ2-5
TGTGCCAGTAGTATAGGGGGGACAATCGGCCAAGAGACCCAGTACTTC
CASSIGGTIGQETQYF
>17|TRBD2|TRBV7-9|.|TRBJ2-3
TGTGCCAGCAGCCCTCGGACTAGCGGGGGGGGAAGGGATACGCAGTATTTT
CASSPRTSGGGRDTQYF
>13|.|TRBV11-2|.|TRBJ1-2
TGTGCCAGCAGCTTAGTTACCGGCGGTGGCTACACCTTC
CASSLVTGGGYTF
>16|TRBD1|TRBV5-5|few|TRBJ2-2
TGTGCCAGCAGCTTCCATGACAGGGCGAACACCGGGGAGCTGTTTTTT
CASSFHDRANTGELFF